Shown below are 22 T cell receptor beta chains from a single sample sequenced in a study of T-cell reconstitution after alpha-beta-depleted transplantation in children. Unique molecular identifiers were used in preparing the TCRbeta library. Each CDR3 protein is one row after TCRdb ran MiXCR on the PCR reads. Of 200,000 or so distinct CDR3 sequences in the sample, about 6.6% were seen once. The source material was PBMCs, sampled before TCRalphabeta/CD19-depleted stem cell transplant. The receptor source for this set is a boy between 2 and 10 years old with acute lymphoblastic leukemia, due to receive a stem cell transplant.

This clonotype has a count of ten or more. This CDR3 is CASSPGLVSLGAYNEQFF. In DNA, the CDR3 is TGTGCCAGCAGTCCGGGACTAGTTTCCCTTGGGGCCTACAATGAGCAGTTCTTC. V and J are TRBV28 and TRBJ2-1; 8 nucleotides match TRBD2. Germline V gene lookup returns CDR1 MDHEN and CDR2 SYDVKM. The V segment lost 5 bases and the J segment 2 bases; nucleotides outside the gene matches: 14. CDR3 length equals 18 residues. The full variable domain, its missing parts supplied by reference TRBV28 and TRBJ2-1, is DVKVTQSSRYLVKRTGEKVFLECVQDMDHENMFWYRQDPGLGLRLIYFSYDVKMKEKGDIPEGYSVSREKKERFSLILESASTNQTSMYLCASSPGLVSLGAYNEQFFGPGTRLTVL.

This chain connects TRBV27 to TRBJ2-1; D is perhaps TRBD2 (6 bases). V was pared by 6 bases and J by 7 bases, with 16 bases between. The CDR3 contains 14 residues. Germline V gene sequence: CDR1 MNHEY, CDR2 SMNVEV (reference sequence). The CDR3 here is CASRAREVPNEQFF. Written as DNA, the CDR3 is TGTGCCAGCAGGGCGCGGGAAGTCCCTAATGAGCAGTTCTTC.

The gene calls are TRBV11-2 and TRBJ2-6, with 12 bases that match TRBD1. The J segment lost 8 bases and the V segment lost 5 bases, leaving 4 bases of the junction unmatched. CDR1 is SGHAT, CDR2 FQNNGV, per germline. The CDR3 runs to 15 residues. The CDR3 spells CASSTRDRGPNVLTF. The CDR3, as DNA: TGTGCCAGCAGCACTCGGGACAGGGGGCCCAACGTCCTGACTTTC.

The chain is built from TRBV5-5 and TRBJ1-2, with 8 bases that match TRBD1. Germline CDR1 reads SGHKS; CDR2 reads YYEKEE (reference sequence). This CDR3 has 14 residues. With 4 bases clipped from V and 1 base from J, the junction kept 3 bases outside the gene matches. CDR3 residues: CASSADRDNYGYTF. For the CDR3, the DNA is TGTGCCAGCAGCGCGGACAGGGATAACTATGGCTACACCTTC.

The chain joins TRBV2 to TRBJ1-1; D ambiguous. CDR1 SNHLY and CDR2 FYNNEI come from the germline V gene. This CDR3 spans 10 amino acids. Deletions cut 4 bases from V and 8 bases from J, with 5 bases between. The chain's CDR3 is CASSGLEAFF. The CDR3 DNA reads as TGTGCCAGCAGTGGGCTGGAAGCTTTCTTT.

The chain carries TRBV7-6 and TRBJ2-5; D remains ambiguous. The CDR3 consists of 13 residues. V was trimmed by 5 bases and J by 2 bases, leaving 9 bases between them. Germline V gene sequence: CDR1 SGHVS, CDR2 FNYEAQ. The CDR3 DNA sequence: TGTGCCAGCAGCCTCAGATCACAAGAGACCCAGTACTTC. Translating it yields CASSLRSQETQYF.

This clonotype was counted ten times or more. V is TRBV5-1 and J is TRBJ2-7; the D gene is possibly TRBD1 (6 bases). The CDR3 consists of 14 residues. Germline lookup yields CDR1 SGHRS and CDR2 YFSETQ. The V and J ends lost 3 bases and 3 bases respectively, with 13 bases between them. The CDR3 region is CASSYRGRSYEQYF. The CDR3 DNA sequence: TGCGCCAGCAGCTATAGGGGGAGAAGCTACGAGCAGTACTTC.

In this sample, this clonotype turned up a few times. The chain recombines TRBV11-1 with TRBJ2-7, with TRBD1 matching over 12 bases. This CDR3 region has 18 residues. Per germline, CDR1 SGHAT and CDR2 FQDESV (reference sequence). With 4 bases clipped from V and 1 base from J, the junction kept 11 bases outside the gene matches. The CDR3 DNA follows: TGTGCCAGCAGCTCGGGACAGGGGGCCTTTAGGGGATCCTACGAGCAGTACTTC. It specifies CASSSGQGAFRGSYEQYF.

This chain uses TRBV5-1 with TRBJ2-3; 7 bases match TRBD2. The CDR3 loop spans 15 amino acids. Trimming cost V 4 bases and J 0 bases; bases outside gene matches: 5. CDR1 and CDR2 from the germline V gene are SGHRS and YFSETQ. CDR3 amino acids: CASSPIAGSTDTQYF. DNA for the CDR3: TGCGCCAGCAGCCCAATAGCGGGCAGCACAGATACGCAGTATTTT.

This clonotype was observed at least ten times. The V and J genes are TRBV15 and TRBJ2-7, with a possible D match to TRBD1 (5 bases). With 3 bases removed from V and 12 bases from J, the gap between germline ends came to 9 bases. Per germline, CDR1 LNHNV and CDR2 YYDKDF (reference sequence). The CDR3 spans 10 residues. CDR3 bases: TGTGCCACCAGCAGGCCAGGGCTGTACTTC. The encoded protein is CATSRPGLYF. Looking up the rest from reference TRBV15 and TRBJ2-7 gives the full variable domain: DAMVIQNPRYQVTQFGKPVTLSCSQTLNHNVMYWYQQKSSQAPKLLFHYYDKDFNNEADTPDNFQSRRPNTSFCFLDIRSPGLGDTAMYLCATSRPGLYFGPGTRLTVT.

This clonotype was seen a handful of times. The chain carries TRBV28 and TRBJ2-7; a possible D gene is TRBD1 (5 bases). The CDR3 extends over 13 amino acids. The V end was cut by 10 bases, the J end by 0 bases, with 13 bases between. The germline V gene encodes CDR1 MDHEN and CDR2 SYDVKM. CDR3 loop: CATGTGGSYEQYF. The CDR3 bases are TGTGCCACCGGTACAGGCGGCTCCTACGAGCAGTACTTC.

A few counts support this clonotype. CDR3 protein: CASSYSGGRRTDTQYF. For the CDR3, the DNA is TGTGCCAGCAGCTATAGCGGGGGGCGCCGCACAGATACGCAGTATTTT. The chain joins TRBV7-9 to TRBJ2-3; 10 bases are shared with TRBD2. The CDR3 extends over 16 amino acids. Losses at the gene ends were 4 bases for V and 1 base for J; bases not matched to a gene: 5. Germline V gene lookup returns CDR1 SEHNR and CDR2 FQNEAQ (reference sequence).

At least ten counts were recorded for this clonotype. This sequence joins TRBV10-3 and TRBJ2-1; D ambiguous. Germline V CDR1 and CDR2: ENHRY, SYGVKD. The CDR3 runs 14 residues. V shed 2 bases and J shed 6 bases, with 11 bases lying between them. CDR3 nucleotides: TGTGCCATCAGTGAGCCGGAATTAGCCAATGAGCAGTTCTTC. Protein sequence: CAISEPELANEQFF.

There are many counts of this clonotype. The chain couples TRBV9 to TRBJ1-6, with D perhaps TRBD1 (6 bases). Germline CDR1 SGDLS, CDR2 YYNGEE. The V end was cut by 0 bases, the J end by 10 bases, with 17 bases between. CDR3 length equals 16 residues. The DNA for the CDR3 is TGTGCCAGCAGCGTAGCGGCCGAGGACAGTTCATCACCCCTCCACTTT. Protein: CASSVAAEDSSSPLHF.

Ten or more counts support this clonotype. J is TRBJ2-3 and V is TRBV12-3 or TRBV12-4, with 11 positions matching TRBD2. The junction had 3 bases not matched to a gene; V was cut back by 8 bases and J by 2 bases. The CDR3 is 14 residues long. CDR3 protein: CASRGLAVTDTQYF. Here the CDR3 DNA reads TGTGCCAGCCGGGGACTAGCGGTCACAGATACGCAGTATTTT.

This clonotype occurred many times. The gene calls are TRBV29-1 and TRBJ2-5; D gene ambiguous. Deletions cut 4 bases from V and 4 bases from J, with 16 bases between. The CDR3 has 14 residues. From germline, CDR1 is SQVTM and CDR2 ANQGSEA. The CDR3 DNA reads TGCAGCGTTGCTGTTGGGCAGGTCGGAGAGACCCAGTACTTC. Protein: CSVAVGQVGETQYF.

This clonotype came up many times. Here the CDR3 reads CASSLAGGLPADTQYF. CDR3 DNA sequence: TGTGCCAGCAGCTTAGCGGGGGGCCTTCCCGCAGATACGCAGTATTTT. The chain has TRBV7-3 and TRBJ2-3; TRBD2 agrees at 8 bases. The CDR3 runs 16 residues. The V segment lost 2 bases and the J segment 4 bases; nucleotides outside the gene matches: 8. CDR1 is SGHTA, CDR2 FQGTGA, per germline.

This clonotype appeared many times. V gene TRBV4-3 combines with J gene TRBJ2-1, with D hard to call. CDR3 length: 13 residues. Germline values: CDR1 LGHNA, CDR2 YSLEER. V was pared by 0 bases and J by 8 bases, with 8 bases between. CDR3 amino acids: CASSQESGDEQFF. The CDR3 nucleotides are TGCGCCAGCAGCCAAGAGTCAGGTGATGAGCAGTTCTTC.

Many counts were recorded for this clonotype. The chain joins TRBV6-2 or TRBV6-3 to TRBJ2-2; D may match TRBD1 or TRBD2 (6 bases each). V dropped 5 bases and J dropped 4 bases, with 14 bases sitting between them. The CDR3 consists of 15 residues. Germline-derived CDR1 and CDR2 are MNHEY and SVGEGT. CDR3 sequence: CASSLSRGGTGELFF. The CDR3 coding sequence is TGTGCCAGCAGTCTATCCAGGGGAGGCACCGGGGAGCTGTTTTTT.

The sample holds a few counts of this clonotype. V and J are TRBV7-2 and TRBJ1-1; no clear D gene. The CDR3 is made up of 13 amino acids. Trimming took 6 bases from V and 4 from J, leaving 12 bases between them. The germline CDR1 and CDR2 sequences are SGHTA and FQGNSA. CDR3 loop: CASRDWWGTEAFF. In DNA, the CDR3 is TGTGCCAGCAGGGACTGGTGGGGCACTGAAGCTTTCTTT.

This chain's CDR3 is CASSSPRDRGLEETQYF. The CDR3 nucleotides read TGTGCCAGCAGCTCACCCCGGGACAGGGGTTTGGAAGAGACCCAGTACTTC. V and J are TRBV7-8 and TRBJ2-5; TRBD1 aligns across 10 bases. J lost 3 bases, V lost 4 bases, and 11 bases had no gene match. There are 17 residues in the CDR3. Germline CDR1 SGHVS, CDR2 FQNEAQ.

This clonotype has ten or more counts. This chain uses TRBV28 with TRBJ2-2; no clear D gene. Trimming removed 0 bases at V and 0 bases at J, with 2 bases between. The germline V gene encodes CDR1 MDHEN and CDR2 SYDVKM. The CDR3 contains 14 residues. The CDR3 sequence: CASSLWTNTGELFF. For the CDR3, the DNA is TGTGCCAGCAGTTTATGGACGAACACCGGGGAGCTGTTTTTT.